Each of the 3 T cell receptor beta chains below was sequenced from the same sample in a study of T cells in Graves' hyperthyroidism and ophthalmopathy. TCR beta CDR3 region amplification was performed from RNA transcripts. With the HTBI primer set, the TCR CDR3 went through a first round of RT-PCR. Each CDR3 protein is one row after TCRdb ran MiXCR on the multiplex PCR reads. The profile shows 200,000 to 250,000 distinct CDR3 sequences, about 16% of them singletons. What was sequenced was blood. These receptors were obtained from a woman aged 18-29 years with Graves' ophthalmopathy.

This clonotype was recorded many times. The rearrangement uses TRBV15 and TRBJ2-7, with D perhaps TRBD2 (5 bases). The germline V gene encodes CDR1 LNHNV and CDR2 YYDKDF (reference sequence). V shed 3 bases and J shed 0 bases, with 12 bases lying between them. The CDR3 contains 15 residues. CDR3 region: CATSRERTRSYEQYF. The CDR3 DNA is TGTGCCACCAGCAGGGAGCGGACCCGCTCCTACGAGCAGTACTTC.

This clonotype was seen at least ten times. The CDR3 nucleotides are TGTGCCAGCAGGCCTCTAGCGGGAGACTCCGGGGAGCTGTTTTTT. The encoded protein is CASRPLAGDSGELFF. The rearrangement joins TRBV28 to TRBJ2-2, with 10 nucleotides matching TRBD2. Germline V gene lookup returns CDR1 MDHEN and CDR2 SYDVKM. With 6 bases clipped from V and 6 bases from J, the junction kept 7 bases outside the gene matches. CDR3 length: 15 residues.

Ten or more counts support this clonotype. As DNA, the CDR3 is TGTGCCAGCAGGGCAGGACGGGAAGCTTTCTTT. Protein sequence: CASRAGREAFF. V is TRBV2 and J is TRBJ1-1; no clear D gene. Germline values: CDR1 SNHLY, CDR2 FYNNEI. This CDR3 has 11 residues. V was pared by 6 bases and J by 8 bases, with 10 bases between.